The next 27 T cell receptor beta chains were all read from a single sample in a study of OX40 agonist ivuxolimab in advanced cancers. Measured with immunoSEQ multiplex PCR; TCRdb has only the in-frame clones, and not every one. The sample records around 62,000 clones, around 93% being singletons. Sequenced material: CD4+ or CD8+ T cells sorted from blood, taken in a trial of the OX40 agonist ivuxolimab. Every receptor here comes from an adult with an advanced solid tumor such as melanoma, head and neck, liver or kidney cancer.

The rearrangement joins TRBV6-1 to TRBJ1-6, with unresolved D. Looked up from germline, CDR1 is MNHNS and CDR2 is SASEGT. The CDR3 is made up of 13 amino acids. Trimming took off 6 bases at V and 6 bases at J, with 9 bases between the two ends. CDR3 sequence: CASSHDFNSPLHF. CDR3 in DNA: TGTGCCAGCAGCCACGACTTTAATTCACCCCTCCACTTT.

The V and J genes are TRBV2 and TRBJ2-7; 11 bases line up with TRBD2. The ends lost 6 bases at V and 4 bases at J; junction bases unmatched: 5. From germline, CDR1 is SNHLY and CDR2 FYNNEI. CDR3 length equals 14 residues. CDR3: CASRGLAERYEQYF. For the CDR3, the DNA is TGTGCCAGCAGGGGACTAGCGGAGAGATACGAGCAGTACTTC.

CDR3 sequence: CASSLGLGGQETQYF. The CDR3, as DNA: TGTGCCAGCAGCTTAGGTCTAGGGGGACAAGAGACCCAGTACTTC. This chain connects TRBV11-2 to TRBJ2-5; possibly TRBD1 for D (6 bases). Per the germline V gene, CDR1 is SGHAT and CDR2 is FQNNGV. The CDR3 length is 15 residues. V lost 1 base, J lost 2 bases, and 11 bases lay in between.

This rearrangement joins TRBV19 to TRBJ2-4, with TRBD2 matching 11 bases. From germline, CDR1 is LNHDA and CDR2 SQIVND (reference sequence). Trimming removed 3 bases from V and 5 bases from J; junction bases left unmatched: 9. There are 17 residues in the CDR3. Here the CDR3 DNA reads TGTGCCAGTAGTATCAGACTAGCGGGACCGTTGCAAAACATTCAGTACTTC. It specifies CASSIRLAGPLQNIQYF.

J is TRBJ1-4 and V is TRBV5-1, with 9 bases aligning to TRBD1. This CDR3 has 14 amino acids. The germline V gene encodes CDR1 SGHRS and CDR2 YFSETQ. Germline trimming cut 5 bases from V and 11 bases from J; bases unmatched to any gene: 10. CDR3 DNA: TGCGCCAGCAGACCGGGACAGGGAGCAGCGAAACTGTTTTTT. Amino acids: CASRPGQGAAKLFF. Together with reference TRBV5-1 and TRBJ1-4, the CDR3 gives the full variable domain: KAGVTQTPRYLIKTRGQQVTLSCSPISGHRSVSWYQQTPGQGLQFLFEYFSETQRNKGNFPGRFSGRQFSNSRSEMNVSTLELGDSALYLCASRPGQGAAKLFFGSGTQLSVL.

V and J are TRBV6-1 and TRBJ1-6; 9 nucleotides agree with TRBD1. The V and J ends lost 8 bases and 7 bases, in that order; junction bases with no gene match: 0. Germline V lookup: CDR1 MNHNS, CDR2 SASEGT. The CDR3 sequence is 12 residues long. The CDR3 DNA reads as TGTGCCAGCGGACAGGGGAATTCACCCCTCCACTTT. This codes for CASGQGNSPLHF.

The chain couples TRBV7-1 to TRBJ1-1, with a weak D call TRBD1 (5 bases). TRBV7-1 is designated an ORF whose function remains uncertain. The CDR3 sequence is 14 residues long. V dropped 4 bases and J dropped 1 base, with 10 bases sitting between them. The CDR3 DNA sequence: TGTGCCAGCAGCTTCTCAGGGAGGAACACTGAAGCTTTCTTT. Residues: CASSFSGRNTEAFF.

Of note for this clone: Sequence at one end of the junction differs from germline and may be a read error. The CDR3 coding sequence is TGTGCTAGCAGCCCCATCCCTCCGGGAGTGCCAACCGGGGAGCTGTTTTTT. Protein product: CASSPIPPGVPTGELFF. This chain uses TRBV7-7 with TRBJ2-2; a possible D gene is TRBD2 (6 bases). Germline V CDR1 and CDR2: SSHAT, FNYEAQ (reference sequence). CDR3 length equals 17 residues.

Only a few counts were recorded for this clone. V gene TRBV27 combines with J gene TRBJ1-1; D gene ambiguous. In germline, CDR1 is MNHEY, CDR2 SMNVEV (reference sequence). This CDR3 spans 14 amino acids. V lost 2 bases and J 1 base, leaving 8 bases between the germline ends. The CDR3 DNA is TGTGCCAGCAGTTTAAGGCGGTCGAACACTGAAGCTTTCTTT. Translated, it gives CASSLRRSNTEAFF.

The chain employs TRBV7-6 and TRBJ1-1, with TRBD1 as a possible D gene (5 bases). CDR1 is SGHVS and CDR2 is FNYEAQ in the germline V gene. With 0 bases removed from V and 3 bases from J, the gap between germline ends came to 11 bases. CDR3 length: 15 residues. The CDR3, as DNA: TGTGCCAGCAGCTTAGCGGCAGGGATGCACACTGAAGCTTTCTTT. It specifies CASSLAAGMHTEAFF.

The chain couples TRBV15 to TRBJ2-1, with 15 bases that match TRBD2. The V gene end was trimmed by 7 bases and the J gene end by 7 bases; junction bases not matched to a gene: 8. Germline assignment: CDR1 LNHNV and CDR2 YYDKDF (reference sequence). The length of the CDR3 is 16 residues. For the CDR3, the DNA is TGTGCCACCACGCTGGTAGGGACTAGCGGGAGGAATGAGCAGTTCTTC. This translates into CATTLVGTSGRNEQFF.

The genes are TRBV18 and TRBJ2-7, with D hard to call. Between the trimmed V and J ends, which lost 2 bases and 4 bases, there was a span of 9 bases. Germline V gives CDR1 KGHSH, CDR2 LQKENI. The CDR3 covers 13 residues. This CDR3 reads CASSPKATYEQYF. The CDR3 DNA sequence: TGTGCCAGCTCACCAAAGGCTACTTACGAGCAGTACTTC.

This clone came up a few times. The chain couples TRBV5-1 to TRBJ2-7, with 7 bases lining up with TRBD1. CDR3 length: 14 amino acids. V was clipped by 8 bases and J by 4 bases; unmatched bases: 12. The germline CDR1 and CDR2 sequences are SGHRS and YFSETQ. Here the CDR3 DNA reads TGCGCCAGTAGCCCCCCGGGACAGTCTTACGAGCAGTACTTC. Protein sequence: CASSPPGQSYEQYF.

The chain combines TRBV20-1 with TRBJ1-4, with no clear D. Germline assignment: CDR1 DFQATT and CDR2 SNEGSKA (reference sequence). This CDR3 is built from 11 residues. Trimming stripped 4 bases from V and 5 bases from J, with 5 bases between. CDR3 coding DNA: TGCAGTGCTAAGAGGAATGAAAAACTGTTTTTT. Its translation is CSAKRNEKLFF.

On this clone: At one end the junction does not follow the germline gene, possibly because of a read error. This chain connects TRBV5-3 to TRBJ2-3; a weak D match, TRBD1 (6 bases). TRBV5-3 counts as an open reading frame of uncertain function. This CDR3 region has 14 residues. The CDR3 sequence is CASSLVGAEDTQYF. The CDR3 DNA follows: TGTGCCAGCAGCTTGGTGGGGGCGGAGGATACGCAGTATTTT.

The V call is TRBV5-6, the J call TRBJ1-1; TRBD1 matches at 7 bases. Germline CDR1 is SGHDT and CDR2 is YYEEEE. V was pared by 4 bases and J by 4 bases, with 7 bases of the junction left unmatched. The CDR3 covers 14 residues. This chain's CDR3 is CASSLRGSGTEAFF. The CDR3 DNA sequence: TGTGCCAGCAGCCTCAGGGGGTCAGGCACTGAAGCTTTCTTT.

The chain uses TRBV18 and TRBJ2-3; D possibly corresponds to TRBD2 (6 bases). V was cut by 3 bases and J by 12 bases, with 13 bases left in between. The CDR3 covers 12 residues. CDR1 and CDR2 from the germline V gene are KGHSH and LQKENI. The CDR3 DNA is TGTGCCAGCTCACCTATAGCGGAAGGACAGTATTTT. Translated: CASSPIAEGQYF.

The chain is built from TRBV19 and TRBJ1-1; D possibly corresponds to TRBD1 (5 bases). The CDR3 extends over 16 amino acids. V lost 10 bases, J lost 4 bases, and 25 bases lay in between. The germline gives CDR1 LNHDA, CDR2 SQIVND (reference sequence). The chain's CDR3 is CATEARRGAVSTEAFF. The CDR3 bases are TGTGCCACCGAGGCCCGTCGTGGGGCGGTGAGCACTGAAGCTTTCTTT. The full variable domain, in which reference TRBV19 and TRBJ1-1 provide the parts outside the CDR3, is DGGITQSPKYLFRKEGQNVTLSCEQNLNHDAMYWYRQDPGQGLRLIYYSQIVNDFQKGDIAEGYSVSREKKESFPLTVTSAQKNPTAFYLCATEARRGAVSTEAFFGQGTRLTVV.

This clone was picked up one time. The chain is built from TRBV27 and TRBJ1-2; perhaps TRBD1 as D (5 bases). The V and J ends lost 2 bases and 4 bases respectively, with 11 bases between them. The CDR3 consists of 14 residues. Germline assignment: CDR1 MNHEY and CDR2 SMNVEV (reference sequence). CDR3 DNA: TGTGCCAGCAGTTTAGGGGGGGTTGGCTATGGCTACACCTTC. This sequence encodes CASSLGGVGYGYTF.

This clone was seen a few times. This chain joins TRBV5-6 and TRBJ2-3, with D uncertain. Germline values: CDR1 SGHDT, CDR2 YYEEEE. The CDR3 loop spans 12 amino acids. The V end lost 3 bases, the J end lost 7 bases, and 9 bases lay between the germline ends. The CDR3 region has the DNA TGTGCCAGCAGCTCGTATCGGAATACGCAGTATTTT. Its translation is CASSSYRNTQYF.

The chain joins TRBV10-3 to TRBJ2-2; D remains ambiguous. The CDR3 is 15 residues long. From germline, CDR1 is ENHRY and CDR2 SYGVKD. V lost 3 bases and J lost 4, with 12 bases in between. The CDR3 loop reads CAISDSQQPTGELFF. CDR3 DNA sequence: TGTGCCATCAGTGATTCTCAGCAGCCCACCGGGGAGCTGTTTTTT.

The rearrangement links TRBV18 to TRBJ2-7; TRBD1 matches at 7 bases. Per the germline V gene, CDR1 is KGHSH and CDR2 is LQKENI. Unmatched junction bases numbered 9, after V lost 0 bases and J lost 4 bases. The CDR3 sequence is 16 residues long. CDR3 bases: TGTGCCAGCTCACCACCGCTACAGGGGTCCCCATACGAGCAGTACTTC. Protein sequence: CASSPPLQGSPYEQYF. Variable domain in full (rest from reference TRBV18 and TRBJ2-7): NAGVMQNPRHLVRRRGQEARLRCSPMKGHSHVYWYRQLPEEGLKFMVYLQKENIIDESGMPKERFSAEFPKEGPSILRIQQVVRGDSAAYFCASSPPLQGSPYEQYFGPGTRLTVT.

The genes are TRBV7-9 and TRBJ2-1, with D perhaps matching TRBD1 or TRBD2 (5 bases each). The CDR3 has 14 amino acids. V lost 11 bases, J lost 0 bases, and 14 bases lay in between. Germline-derived CDR1 and CDR2 are SEHNR and FQNEAQ (reference sequence). This CDR3 reads CALGVRSSYNEQFF. The DNA for the CDR3 is TGTGCCTTGGGGGTCAGGAGCTCCTACAATGAGCAGTTCTTC.

The chain uses TRBV14 and TRBJ1-1; possible D gene TRBD1, 5 bases. The CDR3 runs 14 residues. Germline V gives CDR1 SGHDN, CDR2 FVKESK. The V end was cut by 5 bases, the J end by 0 bases, with 10 bases between. The CDR3 region is CASSSLGLNTEAFF. The CDR3 coding sequence is TGTGCCAGCAGCTCCTTGGGGCTGAACACTGAAGCTTTCTTT.

The chain couples TRBV5-8 to TRBJ1-5; maybe TRBD1 (5 bases). CDR3 length equals 16 residues. Germline V gene lookup returns CDR1 SGHTS and CDR2 YDEGEE. Trimming stripped 4 bases from V and 2 bases from J, with 16 bases between. In DNA form, the CDR3 reads TGTGCCAGCAGCCTCGAGGGGAATGGGGGCAATCAGCCCCAGCATTTT. Its translation: CASSLEGNGGNQPQHF.

This chain uses TRBV19 with TRBJ2-1, with 10 nucleotides matching TRBD2. The CDR3 runs to 16 residues. Trimming took 7 bases from V and 5 from J; bases not matched to a gene: 11. Per the germline V gene, CDR1 is LNHDA and CDR2 is SQIVND (reference sequence). CDR3 bases: TGTGCCAGTACCCGCGTCCGGACTAGCGGTAACAATGAGCAGTTCTTC. This sequence encodes CASTRVRTSGNNEQFF. The full variable domain, in which reference TRBV19 and TRBJ2-1 provide the parts outside the CDR3, is DGGITQSPKYLFRKEGQNVTLSCEQNLNHDAMYWYRQDPGQGLRLIYYSQIVNDFQKGDIAEGYSVSREKKESFPLTVTSAQKNPTAFYLCASTRVRTSGNNEQFFGPGTRLTVL.

The J gene is TRBJ2-2, the V gene TRBV11-2; 9 bases are a match to TRBD2. Germline V gene sequence: CDR1 SGHAT, CDR2 FQNNGV. This CDR3 contains 17 residues. V shed 0 bases and J 9 bases; nucleotides not matched to a gene: 11. This CDR3 is CASSLDLAGSGSRELFF. The CDR3, as DNA: TGTGCCAGCAGCTTAGATCTGGCTGGTAGCGGGAGTAGGGAGCTGTTTTTT.